The 13 T cell receptor beta chains reported below all come from one sample, sequenced in a study of blood T cell repertoires in COVID-19. Sequencing was performed with immunoSEQ multiplex PCR; in TCRdb, only in-frame clones are kept and a portion is missing. The table has about 250,000 clones, about four fifths seen once; the top ten hold 5.7%. Sequenced sample: peripheral blood. All receptors derive from an elderly man with acute or convalescent COVID-19.

V is TRBV7-2 and J is TRBJ1-2; D is ambiguous. Trimming shortened V by 5 bases and J by 2 bases, and 9 bases separated the two germline ends. Germline V gene lookup returns CDR1 SGHTA and CDR2 FQGNSA. This CDR3 has 13 residues. The CDR3 region is CASSPGVNYGYTF. CDR3 DNA: TGTGCCAGCAGCCCTGGAGTGAACTATGGCTACACCTTC.

The chain is built from TRBV3-1 (or the pseudogene TRBV3-2) and TRBJ2-5; 7 positions match TRBD2. The CDR3 spans 16 residues. The germline gives CDR1 LGHDT, CDR2 YNNKEL (reference sequence). Trimming cost V 5 bases and J 2 bases; bases outside gene matches: 11. The CDR3 spells CASSNGPLAAQETQYF. For the CDR3, the DNA is TGTGCCAGCAGCAACGGACCCCTAGCGGCTCAAGAGACCCAGTACTTC.

This clone was counted once. The rearrangement uses TRBV11-2 and TRBJ1-2, with D possibly TRBD1 on 5 matching bases. This CDR3 has 14 amino acids. The germline V gene has CDR1 SGHAT and CDR2 FQNNGV. The V gene lost 5 bases and the J gene lost 4 bases, with 14 bases spanning the gap. This CDR3 is CASSPGGGAYGYTF. The CDR3 nucleotides read TGTGCCAGCAGCCCCGGCGGTGGGGCCTATGGCTACACCTTC.

This clone has a handful of counts. The V gene is TRBV5-1, the J gene TRBJ1-1; D is unresolved. V was clipped by 0 bases and J by 0 bases, with 6 bases between them. The CDR3 contains 14 residues. Germline-derived CDR1 and CDR2 are SGHRS and YFSETQ. The CDR3 nucleotides read TGCGCCAGCAGCTTGGTACAGATGAACACTGAAGCTTTCTTT. Translation: CASSLVQMNTEAFF.

The J gene is TRBJ2-1, the V gene TRBV5-4; 7 nucleotides line up with TRBD1. The CDR3 loop spans 18 amino acids. From germline, CDR1 is SGHNT and CDR2 YYREEE (reference sequence). J gave up 0 bases and V 4 bases, and 13 bases lay outside the gene matches. CDR3: CASSPHILGTASYNEQFF. The CDR3 DNA is TGTGCCAGCAGCCCCCACATACTAGGGACAGCCTCCTACAATGAGCAGTTCTTC.

V gene TRBV18 combines with J gene TRBJ2-5, with 14 bases fitting TRBD2. Germline V gene data show CDR1 as KGHSH and CDR2 as LQKENI. V shed 6 bases and J 5 bases; nucleotides not matched to a gene: 11. The CDR3 length is 17 residues. Here the CDR3 reads CASSSGTSGSGLETQYF. The CDR3 bases are TGTGCCAGCTCCTCCGGGACTAGCGGGAGCGGGCTGGAGACCCAGTACTTC.

This chain joins TRBV27 and TRBJ2-1; possibly TRBD2 for D (6 bases). Looked up from germline, CDR1 is MNHEY and CDR2 is SMNVEV (reference sequence). V dropped 3 bases and J dropped 12 bases, with 9 bases sitting between them. This CDR3 region has 11 residues. In DNA, the CDR3 is TGTGCCAGCAGTTTTTCGGGACTGCAGTTCTTC. Encoded protein: CASSFSGLQFF.

In this sample, this clone turned up a few times. The CDR3 loop is CASSRGGYEQYF. CDR3 nucleotide sequence: TGTGCCAGCAGCCGCGGGGGCTACGAGCAGTACTTC. The chain links TRBV3-1 (or the pseudogene TRBV3-2) to TRBJ2-7; 7 positions agree with TRBD2. CDR3 length equals 12 residues. Trimming cost V 4 bases and J 3 bases; bases outside gene matches: 0. CDR1 and CDR2 from the germline V gene are LGHDT and YNNKEL (reference sequence).

This chain uses TRBV2 with TRBJ1-4; tentatively, D is TRBD1 (6 bases). The CDR3 is 16 amino acids. The V and J ends lost 5 bases and 2 bases respectively, with 15 bases between them. Germline V gives CDR1 SNHLY, CDR2 FYNNEI. CDR3 amino acids: CASSWEGGGTNEKLFF. The CDR3 coding sequence is TGTGCCAGCAGTTGGGAGGGGGGCGGCACTAATGAAAAACTGTTTTTT.

The chain recombines TRBV9 with TRBJ2-5; 11 nucleotides line up with TRBD2. With V trimmed by 4 bases and J by 0 bases, 11 bases remained unmatched. This CDR3 comprises 18 residues. Germline V gene lookup returns CDR1 SGDLS and CDR2 YYNGEE. The CDR3 region has the DNA TGTGCCAGCAGCCTCTCGGGACTAGCGGCAAAGTACCAAGAGACCCAGTACTTC. Translation gives CASSLSGLAAKYQETQYF.

The gene calls are TRBV6-6 and TRBJ2-1; D may be TRBD2 (6 bases). This CDR3 has 14 residues. Trimming left V 6 bases short and J 9 bases short, with 18 bases between. In germline, CDR1 is MNHNY, CDR2 SVGAGI (reference sequence). CDR3 residues: CASRPRATSREQFF. The DNA for the CDR3 is TGTGCCAGCAGACCTCGGGCCACTAGCCGTGAGCAGTTCTTC.

On this clone: The sample has other DNA sequences that encode this CDR3 too. This chain uses TRBV20-1 with TRBJ2-1; D remains ambiguous. The V and J ends lost 5 bases and 4 bases respectively, with 6 bases between them. The CDR3 extends over 11 amino acids. Germline V gives CDR1 DFQATT, CDR2 SNEGSKA (reference sequence). The CDR3 DNA is TGCAGTGCTGGGCAGTACAATGAGCAGTTCTTC. It codes for CSAGQYNEQFF.

The rearrangement uses TRBV20-1 and TRBJ2-7, with TRBD2 identical over 7 bases. The length of the CDR3 is 11 residues. Germline CDR1 is DFQATT and CDR2 is SNEGSKA (reference sequence). The J segment lost 2 bases and the V segment lost 7 bases, leaving 2 bases of the junction unmatched. CDR3 sequence: CSGGGAYEQYF. CDR3 nucleotides: TGCAGTGGCGGGGGTGCCTACGAGCAGTACTTC.